The 9 T cell receptor beta chains presented below share a single source sample, sequenced in a study of T-cell reconstitution after alpha-beta-depleted transplantation in children. Preparation of the TCRbeta library used unique molecular identifiers. Each CDR3 protein gets one entry after TCRdb re-called the PCR reads with MiXCR. Of 280,000 or so distinct CDR3 sequences listed, 9.5% to 13% are singletons. This material consisted of peripheral blood, taken 180 days after TCRalphabeta/CD19-depleted stem cell transplant. The receptors originated from a male patient between 2 and 10 years old who had a stem cell transplant for chronic granulomatous disease, so the T cells may come from the graft donor.

This clonotype was counted ten times or more. The chain employs TRBV6-1 and TRBJ2-1; 9 nucleotides match TRBD1. The CDR3 consists of 15 residues. The V gene's germline CDR1 is MNHNS and CDR2 SASEGT. The V gene end was trimmed by 4 bases and the J gene end by 7 bases; junction bases not matched to a gene: 8. The CDR3 nucleotides are TGTGCCAGCAGTGTCCGGGACAGGGCCAATAATGAGCAGTTCTTC. It translates to CASSVRDRANNEQFF.

This clonotype was seen many times. The chain couples TRBV7-8 to TRBJ2-7; 7 bases line up with TRBD2. The CDR3 runs to 16 residues. CDR1 and CDR2 (germline): SGHVS, FQNEAQ. J was trimmed by 3 bases and V by 1 base; bases with no gene match: 9. DNA of the CDR3: TGTGCCAGCAGCTTAGGGACTAGTCGTAATGGCTACGAGCAGTACTTC. This translates into CASSLGTSRNGYEQYF. Using reference TRBV7-8 and TRBJ2-7 for the parts outside the CDR3, the full variable domain is GAGVSQSPRYKVAKRGQDVALRCDPISGHVSLFWYQQALGQGPEFLTYFQNEAQLDKSGLPSDRFFAERPEGSVSTLKIQRTQQEDSAVYLCASSLGTSRNGYEQYFGPGTRLTVT.

This clonotype was picked up a small number of times. V and J are TRBV6-2 or TRBV6-3 and TRBJ1-5; TRBD1 matches at 7 bases. Looked up from germline, CDR1 is MNHEY and CDR2 is SVGEGT. The V segment lost 8 bases and the J segment 6 bases; nucleotides outside the gene matches: 28. The CDR3 loop spans 20 amino acids. CDR3 amino acids: CASGRTGPTGIVGYGQPQHF. The CDR3 coding sequence is TGTGCCAGCGGTCGGACTGGGCCGACAGGGATCGTCGGGTACGGTCAGCCCCAGCATTTT.

This clonotype was observed at least ten times. The chain is built from TRBV7-2 and TRBJ1-6; D is ambiguous. CDR1 is SGHTA, CDR2 FQGNSA, per germline. The CDR3 has 12 residues. Trimming took off 6 bases at V and 13 bases at J, with 13 bases between the two ends. CDR3: CASRLSYTPLHF. CDR3 bases: TGTGCCAGCAGGTTGTCCTATACCCCCCTCCACTTT.

In this sample, this clonotype turned up many times. The V call is TRBV10-3, the J call TRBJ2-3; D is possibly TRBD2 (5 bases). V shed 10 bases and J shed 9 bases, with 14 bases lying between them. The CDR3 contains 11 residues. Germline V CDR1 and CDR2: ENHRY, SYGVKD. This CDR3 is CATLDYFTQYF. CDR3 nucleotides: TGTGCCACCTTAGACTATTTCACGCAGTATTTT.

This clonotype has ten or more counts. This rearrangement joins TRBV7-6 to TRBJ2-7, with 14 bases fitting TRBD2. Trimming took 5 bases from V and 7 from J; bases not matched to a gene: 7. Germline V gene sequence: CDR1 SGHVS, CDR2 FNYEAQ. The CDR3 is 15 residues long. In DNA form, the CDR3 reads TGTGCCAGCAGCCTAAGACTAGCGGGAGGGCGAGAGCAGTACTTC. This gives the protein CASSLRLAGGREQYF.

Regarding this clonotype: A much more abundant neighbour one base away suggests this may be a read error. The chain employs TRBV7-2 and TRBJ1-4, with D perhaps TRBD1 (5 bases). This CDR3 has 16 amino acids. V gave up 3 bases and J gave up 5 bases, with 16 bases separating them. CDR1 is SGHTA, CDR2 FQGNSA, per germline. The CDR3 DNA sequence: TGTGCCAGCAGCTTGCGTTCAGGAGGGGAAAATGAAAAACTGTTTTTT. It encodes CASSLRSGGENEKLFF.

This clonotype appeared many times. This chain uses TRBV5-1 with TRBJ2-3; D unresolved. Trimming took off 4 bases at V and 0 bases at J, with 6 bases between the two ends. CDR3 length: 13 residues. From germline, CDR1 is SGHRS and CDR2 YFSETQ. Here the CDR3 reads CASSTVSTDTQYF. DNA of the CDR3: TGCGCCAGCAGCACCGTTAGCACAGATACGCAGTATTTT.

With regard to this clonotype: A read error is possible here, since a much larger clone lies one base away. The chain employs TRBV29-1 and TRBJ2-7; TRBD1 matches 9 bases. V dropped 6 bases and J dropped 1; count of bases not matched to a gene: 10. This CDR3 contains 15 residues. Germline-derived CDR1 and CDR2 are SQVTM and ANQGSEA. CDR3 sequence: CSVGVGQGLSYEQYF. The CDR3 bases are TGCAGCGTGGGCGTGGGACAGGGCCTATCCTACGAGCAGTACTTC.